This T cell receptor (beta chain) emerged from a study of blood T cell repertoires in COVID-19. Clones were sequenced by immunoSEQ multiplex PCR, and TCRdb holds only the in-frame ones, with some missing. The sample has some 110,000 clones; 60% to 85% are singletons. This receptor was identified in a man in his 70s with acute or convalescent COVID-19. The sequencing input was peripheral blood.

CDR3 region: CASSLIGATQPQHF. The CDR3 DNA follows: TGTGCCAGCAGTTTAATAGGGGCTACTCAGCCCCAGCATTTT. The J gene is TRBJ1-5, the V gene TRBV27, with D perhaps TRBD1 (5 bases). The germline V gene encodes CDR1 MNHEY and CDR2 SMNVEV (reference sequence). CDR3 length: 14 amino acids. V was shortened by 2 bases and J by 6 bases, with 11 bases between the two germline ends.